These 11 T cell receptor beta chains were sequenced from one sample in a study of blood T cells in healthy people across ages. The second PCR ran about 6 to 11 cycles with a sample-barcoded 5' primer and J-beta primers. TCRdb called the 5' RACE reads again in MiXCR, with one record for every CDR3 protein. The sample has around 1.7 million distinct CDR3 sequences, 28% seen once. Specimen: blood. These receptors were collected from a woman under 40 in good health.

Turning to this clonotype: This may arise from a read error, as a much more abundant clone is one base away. CDR3 sequence reads: CSVSIISVAYNEQYF. The CDR3 nucleotides are TGCAGCGTTTCAATTATAAGTGTTGCCTACAATGAGCAGTACTTC. The chain joins TRBV29-1 to TRBJ2-1; no definite D call. The tail of the sequence fits TRBJ2-7 better, so the J call may be wrong. From germline, CDR1 is SQVTM and CDR2 ANQGSEA. The length of the CDR3 is 15 residues.

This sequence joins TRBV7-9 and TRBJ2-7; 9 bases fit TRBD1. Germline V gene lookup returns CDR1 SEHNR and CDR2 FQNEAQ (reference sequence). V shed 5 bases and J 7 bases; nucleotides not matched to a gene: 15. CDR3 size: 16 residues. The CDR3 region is CASSRILPGQGGEQYF. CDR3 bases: TGTGCCAGCAGCCGAATACTACCGGGACAGGGTGGTGAGCAGTACTTC.

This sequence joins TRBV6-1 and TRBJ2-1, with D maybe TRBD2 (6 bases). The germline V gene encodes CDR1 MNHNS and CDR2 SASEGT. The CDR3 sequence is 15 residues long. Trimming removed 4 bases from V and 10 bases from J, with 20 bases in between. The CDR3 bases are TGTGCCAGCAGTGGCCCCGGGACTCGATCTAAGGAGCAGTTCTTC. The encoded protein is CASSGPGTRSKEQFF.

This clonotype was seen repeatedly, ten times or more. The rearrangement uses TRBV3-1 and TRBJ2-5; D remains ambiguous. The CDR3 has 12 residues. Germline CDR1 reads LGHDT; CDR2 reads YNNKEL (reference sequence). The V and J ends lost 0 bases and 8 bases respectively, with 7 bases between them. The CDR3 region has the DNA TGTGCCAGCAGCCAAGATAGAAGAACCCAGTACTTC. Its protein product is CASSQDRRTQYF.

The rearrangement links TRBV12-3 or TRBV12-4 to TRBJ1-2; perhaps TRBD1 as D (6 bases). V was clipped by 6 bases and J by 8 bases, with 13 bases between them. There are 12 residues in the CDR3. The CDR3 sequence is CASSKGGEGYTF. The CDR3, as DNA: TGTGCCAGCAGCAAAGGGGGGGAAGGCTACACCTTC.

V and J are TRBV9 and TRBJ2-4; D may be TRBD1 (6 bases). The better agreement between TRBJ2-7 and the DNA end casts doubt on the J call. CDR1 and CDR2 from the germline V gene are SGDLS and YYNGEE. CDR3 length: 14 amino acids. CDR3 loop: CASSAAVGGYEQYF. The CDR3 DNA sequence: TGTGCCAGCAGCGCCGCGGTAGGGGGCTACGAGCAGTACTTC.

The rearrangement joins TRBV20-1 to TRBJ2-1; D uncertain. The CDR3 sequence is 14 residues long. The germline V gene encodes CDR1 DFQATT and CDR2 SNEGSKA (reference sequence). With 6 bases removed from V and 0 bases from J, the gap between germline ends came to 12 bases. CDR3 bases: TGCAGTGCCATCGACGGAAGCTCCTACAATGAGCAGTTCTTC. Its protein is CSAIDGSSYNEQFF.

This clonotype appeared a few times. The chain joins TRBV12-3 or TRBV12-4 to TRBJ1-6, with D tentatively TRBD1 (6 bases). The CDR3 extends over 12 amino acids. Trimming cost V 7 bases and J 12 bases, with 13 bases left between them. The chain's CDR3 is CASTNQGGPLHF. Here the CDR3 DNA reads TGTGCCAGCACTAACCAAGGGGGACCCCTCCACTTT.

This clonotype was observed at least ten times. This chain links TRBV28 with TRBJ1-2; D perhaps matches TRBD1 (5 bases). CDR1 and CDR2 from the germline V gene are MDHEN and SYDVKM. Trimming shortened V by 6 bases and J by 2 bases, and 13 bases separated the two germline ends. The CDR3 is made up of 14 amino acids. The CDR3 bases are TGTGCCAGCAGCCTGACGGGGGAAAACTATGGCTACACCTTC. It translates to CASSLTGENYGYTF.

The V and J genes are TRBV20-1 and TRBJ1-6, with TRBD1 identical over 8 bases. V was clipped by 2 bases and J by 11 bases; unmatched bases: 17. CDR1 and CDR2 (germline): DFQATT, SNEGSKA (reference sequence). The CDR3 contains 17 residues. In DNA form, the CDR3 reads TGCAGTGCTAGACTGAGGACAGGGTCCACGAGGGATCCACCCCTCCACTTT. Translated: CSARLRTGSTRDPPLHF.

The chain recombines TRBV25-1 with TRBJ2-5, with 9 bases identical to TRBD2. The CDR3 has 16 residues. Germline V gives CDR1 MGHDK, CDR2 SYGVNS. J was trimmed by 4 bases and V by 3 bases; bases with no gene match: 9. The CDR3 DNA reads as TGTGCCAGCAGTGATCATAGTAGCGGGGGTATAGAGACCCAGTACTTC. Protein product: CASSDHSSGGIETQYF.